This T cell receptor beta chain was profiled in a study of blood T cell repertoires in COVID-19. This clone showed up just once. The germline gene is not matched at one end of the junction; a read error may be the cause. The CDR3 is 14 residues long. Germline loops: CDR1 MNHEY, CDR2 SVGAGI. Clones were sequenced by immunoSEQ multiplex PCR, and TCRdb holds only the in-frame ones, with some missing. This sample has some 300,000 clones, with 85% to 90% found just once. Sequenced material: PBMCs or T cells enriched from blood (not recorded which). This receptor was taken from a man under 40 who had recovered from COVID-19. The J gene is TRBJ2-5, the V gene TRBV6-5; 7 bases are shared with TRBD1. The CDR3 DNA reads TGTGCCAGCAGTCAACAGGGGTACCAGGAGACCCAGTACTTC. This codes for CASSQQGYQETQYF.